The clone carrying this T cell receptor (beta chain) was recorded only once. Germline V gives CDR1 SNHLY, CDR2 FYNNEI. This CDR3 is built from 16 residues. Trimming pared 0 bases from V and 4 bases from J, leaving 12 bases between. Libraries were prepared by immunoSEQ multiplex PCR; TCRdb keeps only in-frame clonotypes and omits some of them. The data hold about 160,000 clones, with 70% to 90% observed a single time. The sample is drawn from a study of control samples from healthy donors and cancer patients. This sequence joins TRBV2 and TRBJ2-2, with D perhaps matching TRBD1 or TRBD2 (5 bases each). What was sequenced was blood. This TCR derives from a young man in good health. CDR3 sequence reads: CASSEAGTALTGELFF. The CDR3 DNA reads TGTGCCAGCAGTGAAGCGGGGACCGCCCTCACCGGGGAGCTGTTTTTT.